This paragraph reports one T cell receptor (beta chain). Its antigen remains unknown. The data belong to a study of cytomegalovirus exposure and HLA in healthy donors. Overall study context: The approximately 680 first-cohort repertoires and the 100 to 150 validation repertoires shared the same platform, a later analysis reported.

The CDR3 runs 15 residues. V lost 3 bases and J lost 4, with 13 bases in between. The germline V gene encodes CDR1 SGDLS and CDR2 YYNGEE. Points from the study as a whole: Most sequenced TCRs were rare (though some public TCRs occurred in many donors).

From the 120-subject validation cohort, which was separate from the approximately 720-subject first cohort, the donors were drawn. The table came from immunoSEQ multiplex PCR; TCRdb's copy has only in-frame clones and leaves some out. In the table there are about 240,000 clones, around 87% of which are singletons. The receptor's source is a woman aged 30 to 39 in good health and CMV-seropositive. This chain links TRBV9 with TRBJ2-2; no reliable D call. The sample comprised PBMCs. The CDR3 DNA reads as TGTGCCAGCAGCGCGGCGGCCAACCCCACCGGGGAGCTGTTTTTT. Protein: CASSAAANPTGELFF.